The 19 T cell receptor beta chains in this list originate from one sample, sequenced in a study of OX40 agonist ivuxolimab in advanced cancers. The data were produced by immunoSEQ multiplex PCR, yet TCRdb's version contains in-frame clones alone and is incomplete. The table includes around 60,000 clones, 89% detected once. This specimen consisted of CD4+ or CD8+ T cells sorted from blood, obtained in a trial of the OX40 agonist ivuxolimab. The receptors shown here come from an adult with an advanced solid tumor such as melanoma, head and neck, liver or kidney cancer.

The CDR3 here is CASSFVGEAYEQYF. The CDR3 nucleotides are TGTGCCAGCAGCTTTGTGGGAGAGGCATACGAGCAGTACTTC. The rearrangement joins TRBV5-6 to TRBJ2-7; weak D call: TRBD2 (5 bases). The V gene lost 2 bases and the J gene lost 4 bases, with 13 bases spanning the gap. Germline assignment: CDR1 SGHDT and CDR2 YYEEEE. The CDR3 is 14 amino acids.

The rearrangement links TRBV9 to TRBJ2-7; possible D gene TRBD2, 6 bases. Germline values: CDR1 SGDLS, CDR2 YYNGEE. The V end was cut by 2 bases, the J end by 3 bases, with 15 bases between. The CDR3 length is 15 residues. As DNA, the CDR3 is TGTGCCAGCAGCGTTAGTCATACTAGCCGCTACGAGCAGTACTTC. This sequence encodes CASSVSHTSRYEQYF.

This chain links TRBV2 with TRBJ2-7; D might be TRBD1 or TRBD2, each matching 5 bases. Trimming pared 8 bases from V and 0 bases from J, leaving 20 bases between. Germline loops: CDR1 SNHLY, CDR2 FYNNEI. The CDR3 covers 16 residues. The CDR3 is CASLPRAGNPSYEQYF. CDR3 nucleotides: TGTGCCAGCCTGCCGCGGGCAGGGAACCCCTCCTACGAGCAGTACTTC.

This chain links TRBV10-2 with TRBJ2-7; the D gene is possibly TRBD2 (6 bases). The germline V gene has CDR1 WSHSY and CDR2 SAAADI. The V gene lost 6 bases and the J gene lost 1 base, with 10 bases spanning the gap. CDR3 length: 13 residues. CDR3 sequence reads: CASSAGTSYEQYF. CDR3 coding DNA: TGCGCCAGCAGCGCCGGGACTTCCTACGAGCAGTACTTC.

The chain is built from TRBV4-1 and TRBJ1-2, with D unresolved. V dropped 1 base and J dropped 4 bases, with 13 bases sitting between them. This CDR3 contains 15 residues. CDR1 is MGHRA and CDR2 is YSYEKL in the germline V gene. The CDR3 protein is CASSQVFGPTYGYTF. CDR3 bases: TGCGCCAGCAGCCAAGTTTTTGGCCCAACCTATGGCTACACCTTC.

This clone occurred a few times. The chain has TRBV5-1 and TRBJ2-2; no clear D. The CDR3 runs to 12 residues. Germline CDR1 is SGHRS and CDR2 is YFSETQ. V lost 1 base to trimming and J lost 7 bases, with 5 bases between them. For the CDR3, the DNA is TGCGCCAGCAGCTTGTCACGCGGGGAGCTGTTTTTT. Translation: CASSLSRGELFF.

The gene calls are TRBV9 and TRBJ2-3; 8 nucleotides match TRBD1. CDR1 SGDLS and CDR2 YYNGEE come from the germline V gene. CDR3 length equals 16 residues. J gave up 6 bases and V 0 bases, and 9 bases lay outside the gene matches. The CDR3 region has the DNA TGTGCCAGCAGCGTAGCCGGACAGGGAATTGCCGATACGCAGTATTTT. Translated: CASSVAGQGIADTQYF.

The chain links TRBV6-5 to TRBJ2-1; D not certain. Germline V CDR1 and CDR2: MNHEY, SVGAGI. There are 13 residues in the CDR3. Trimming left V 0 bases short and J 5 bases short, with 5 bases between. CDR3 region: CASSYSNNNEQFF. The CDR3 DNA reads as TGTGCCAGCAGTTACTCAAACAACAATGAGCAGTTCTTC.

The chain carries TRBV23-1 and TRBJ1-5; TRBD1 matches at 7 bases. TRBV23-1 belongs to the ORF category, with a function that is uncertain. Trimming removed 5 bases from V and 1 base from J; junction bases left unmatched: 11. The CDR3 consists of 17 residues. CDR3 in amino acids: CASSAGALTGSNQPQHF. CDR3 bases: TGCGCCAGCAGTGCAGGAGCCTTGACAGGGAGCAATCAGCCCCAGCATTTT.

The rearrangement links TRBV2 to TRBJ2-1; D call uncertain. V was trimmed by 6 bases and J by 5 bases, leaving 8 bases between them. The germline V gene has CDR1 SNHLY and CDR2 FYNNEI. This CDR3 has 12 amino acids. The CDR3 bases are TGTGCCAGCAGCCCTTCAAACAATGAGCAGTTCTTC. Its protein is CASSPSNNEQFF.

The V call is TRBV7-9, the J call TRBJ2-7, with 9 bases fitting TRBD1. Per the germline V gene, CDR1 is SEHNR and CDR2 is FQNEAQ (reference sequence). Unmatched junction bases numbered 7, after V lost 5 bases and J lost 2 bases. The CDR3 covers 15 residues. Written as DNA, the CDR3 is TGTGCCAGCAGCCCGACAGGGGGTTCGGCCTACGAGCAGTACTTC. As protein: CASSPTGGSAYEQYF.

The chain joins TRBV9 to TRBJ2-1; D may match TRBD1 or TRBD2 (6 bases each). Trimming cost V 6 bases and J 9 bases, with 19 bases left between them. Germline lookup yields CDR1 SGDLS and CDR2 YYNGEE. CDR3 length equals 14 residues. This chain's CDR3 is CASNSRGEESEQFF. CDR3 in DNA: TGTGCCAGCAACTCTAGGGGGGAGGAGTCTGAGCAGTTCTTC.

V usage is TRBV4-1 and J usage is TRBJ2-7; 8 positions match TRBD2. Trimming cost V 3 bases and J 4 bases; bases outside gene matches: 11. This CDR3 has 16 residues. Germline CDR1 is MGHRA and CDR2 is YSYEKL. CDR3 residues: CASSQPPGSGVYEQYF. The CDR3 nucleotides are TGCGCCAGCAGCCAGCCCCCGGGTAGCGGGGTTTACGAGCAGTACTTC.

The chain is built from TRBV6-5 and TRBJ2-7, with D tentatively TRBD2 (5 bases). This CDR3 is built from 16 residues. Per germline, CDR1 MNHEY and CDR2 SVGAGI. Between the trimmed V and J ends, which lost 0 bases and 0 bases, there was a span of 12 bases. The CDR3 here is CASSYSILGSSYEQYF. Here the CDR3 DNA reads TGTGCCAGCAGTTACTCGATTCTGGGGAGCTCCTACGAGCAGTACTTC.

CDR3 DNA sequence: TGTGCCAGCAGCTTTAACTACGAGCAGTACTTC. Translation gives CASSFNYEQYF. The rearrangement joins TRBV5-6 to TRBJ2-7; no clear D. V was shortened by 2 bases and J by 3 bases, with 3 bases between the two germline ends. This CDR3 region has 11 residues. From germline, CDR1 is SGHDT and CDR2 YYEEEE.

The chain is built from TRBV30 and TRBJ2-7; 9 nucleotides agree with TRBD2. Germline V gene data show CDR1 as GTSNPN and CDR2 as SVGIG (reference sequence). The CDR3 is made up of 11 amino acids. Losses at the gene ends were 2 bases for V and 7 bases for J; bases not matched to a gene: 0. CDR3 amino acids: CAWSLAGEQYF. CDR3 DNA sequence: TGTGCCTGGAGTCTAGCGGGGGAGCAGTACTTC.

CDR3 sequence: CASTLSGGTDTQYF. The CDR3 DNA sequence: TGTGCCAGCACCCTTAGCGGGGGCACAGATACGCAGTATTTT. This sequence joins TRBV7-6 and TRBJ2-3, with 8 bases aligning to TRBD2. The CDR3 spans 14 residues. Germline trimming cut 7 bases from V and 1 base from J; bases unmatched to any gene: 4. CDR1 and CDR2 from the germline V gene are SGHVS and FNYEAQ.

The V gene is TRBV6-5, the J gene TRBJ2-7, with 8 bases matching TRBD2. The trim removed 0 bases at V and 2 bases at J, leaving 3 bases unmatched. Germline V gene lookup returns CDR1 MNHEY and CDR2 SVGAGI. CDR3 length: 15 amino acids. For the CDR3, the DNA is TGTGCCAGCAGTTACTCCACTAGCGGAACCTACGAGCAGTACTTC. This translates into CASSYSTSGTYEQYF.

V and J are TRBV10-3 and TRBJ2-7; D remains ambiguous. The V gene lost 0 bases and the J gene lost 3 bases, with 6 bases spanning the gap. The CDR3 has 13 residues. Germline V gene lookup returns CDR1 ENHRY and CDR2 SYGVKD. Here the CDR3 DNA reads TGTGCCATCAGTGAGTCGGGCAGCTACGAGCAGTACTTC. It specifies CAISESGSYEQYF.